The rows below give T cell receptor beta chains drawn from one sample of a study of metastatic and nonmetastatic thyroid tumors. TCRdb used MiXCR to call clones anew from the PCR reads. The sample lists tens of thousands of clones, approximately 22% occurring once. The specimen sequenced was tumor tissue. The receptors were gathered from a female donor with papillary thyroid cancer or a benign thyroid nodule (not recorded which). Some clones in this sample may be carry-over from other donors' samples. CDR3s include the opening cysteine and the closing phenylalanine or tryptophan. The D gene is left open where the match is weak. Clone size is shown for a subset of rows, as once, few, many or a class of expanded clone.

v_call	clone_size	d_call	j_call	cdr3_nt	cdr3_aa
TRBV12-3/TRBV12-4	few	.	TRBJ2-2	TGTGCCAGCAGCTTCTCTCGACTCACTAACACCTGGGAGCTGTTTTTT	CASSFSRLTNTWELFF
TRBV2	many	TRBD2	TRBJ2-3	TGTGCCAGCAGTGAGGTTTTCACTAGCGGTTTCACAGATACGCAGTATTTT	CASSEVFTSGFTDTQYF
TRBV20-1	medium-sized	.	TRBJ2-3	TGCAGTGCTAGAGAGCGGTTGGACCCAGATACGCAGTATTTT	CSARERLDPDTQYF
TRBV2	few	TRBD2	TRBJ2-1	TGTGCCAGCAGGCCATCTAGCGGGAGGTCTAATGAGCAGTTCTTC	CASRPSSGRSNEQFF
TRBV2	.	.	TRBJ2-7	TGTGCCAGCAGTGAAGGAGGTGGGCCCTTGGGGGAGCAGTACTTC	CASSEGGGPLGEQYF
TRBV30	.	.	TRBJ1-2	TGTGCCTGGAGTGCGGACGGTTATGGCTACACCTTC	CAWSADGYGYTF
TRBV12-5	.	.	TRBJ1-1	TGTGCTAGTGGTTTGGTCCCCGGGGGAACTGAAGCTTTCTTT	CASGLVPGGTEAFF
TRBV28	few	.	TRBJ2-1	TGTGCCAGCAGCCCGCCTTGGGTATTCGTGGGGTATGAGCAGTTCTTC	CASSPPWVFVGYEQFF
TRBV6-1	.	.	TRBJ2-3	TGTGCCAGCAGTGGGGAGTCAGTAGATACGCAGTATTTT	CASSGESVDTQYF
TRBV3-1	few	.	TRBJ1-2	TGTGCCAGCAGCCCCGGGGAAGAGGCTGGCTACACCTTC	CASSPGEEAGYTF
TRBV20-1	.	.	TRBJ1-2	TGCAGTGCTAGGGGAGGGTTGACTAACTATGGCTACACCTTC	CSARGGLTNYGYTF
TRBV6-1	few	.	TRBJ1-6	TGTGCCAGCAGTGCGTCAGAACATAATTCACCCCTCCACTTT	CASSASEHNSPLHF
TRBV27	.	TRBD2	TRBJ2-1	TGTGCCAGCCGGGGACTAGCGAACAATGAGCAGTTCTTC	CASRGLANNEQFF
TRBV19	many	.	TRBJ2-1	TGTGCCAGCGGGACTCCCTACAATGAGCAGTTCTTC	CASGTPYNEQFF
TRBV6-2/TRBV6-3	few	.	TRBJ1-1	TGTGCCAGCAGTACGGGGGGCAAGGCAGCTTTCTTT	CASSTGGKAAFF
TRBV7-9	many	TRBD1	TRBJ2-7	TGTGCCAGCAGCTCGCTGAGGACAGGTTCCTACGAGCAGTACTTC	CASSSLRTGSYEQYF
TRBV7-2	.	.	TRBJ2-1	TGTGCCAGCAGGACAACGCAGAGCTGGATTTCCCCGTTCTTC	CASRTTQSWISPFF
TRBV6-1	.	.	TRBJ1-6	TGTGCCAGCATAAAGTCTGCTCGCCAAGATTCACCCCTCCACTTT	CASIKSARQDSPLHF
TRBV6-2/TRBV6-3	few	.	TRBJ2-2	TGTGCCAGCAGTTCCTACAGGGTTAGTAACACCGGGGAGCTGTTTTTT	CASSSYRVSNTGELFF
TRBV7-1	many	TRBD1	TRBJ1-3	TGTGCCAGCAGCTCCAAGGGGACAGGGCCTTCCGGCATCGCTGGAAACACCATATATTTT	CASSSKGTGPSGIAGNTIYF
TRBV4-2	.	TRBD1	TRBJ1-2	TGTGCCAGCAGCCAAGACAGGGGGCCAGGAGGCTACACCTTC	CASSQDRGPGGYTF
TRBV20-1	.	.	TRBJ1-6	TGCAGTGCTAGAGGGGAGCAGGAGTATTCACCCCTCCACTTT	CSARGEQEYSPLHF
TRBV5-6	once	.	TRBJ2-7	TGTGCCAGCAGCTCCCCTGGACGGAGGAGCTACGAGCAGTACTTC	CASSSPGRRSYEQYF
TRBV20-1	few	TRBD1	TRBJ2-3	TGCAGTGCTGGGACAGGGACTAGCACAGATACGCAGTATTTT	CSAGTGTSTDTQYF
TRBV28	many	.	TRBJ2-2	TGTGCCAGCAGTTTACCAGGGAGAAAGGCCGGGGAGCTGTTTTTT	CASSLPGRKAGELFF
TRBV6-1	few	.	TRBJ2-7	TGTGCCAGCAGTGAAGCGCCCTATTACGAGCAGTACTTC	CASSEAPYYEQYF
TRBV11-2	many	TRBD1	TRBJ1-6	TGTGCCAGCAGCCCCGTTATAGGGACAGGGGGCACACCCCTCCACTTT	CASSPVIGTGGTPLHF
TRBV5-1	.	TRBD1	TRBJ1-2	TGCGCCAGCAGCTTGGGAGAGGGGGCCTATGGCTACACCTTC	CASSLGEGAYGYTF
TRBV7-8	once	.	TRBJ1-2	TGTGCCAGCAGCTTATTGTCGGGACATACTATTAACTATGGCTACACCTTC	CASSLLSGHTINYGYTF
TRBV20-1	.	.	TRBJ2-1	TGCAGTGCTAGAGTTGGGGGGCTTAATGAGCAGTTCTTC	CSARVGGLNEQFF
TRBV12-3/TRBV12-4	.	TRBD2	TRBJ2-7	TGTGCCAGCAGTGGGGCGGGCCTCGGGACTAGCGGGTACGAGCAGTACTTC	CASSGAGLGTSGYEQYF
TRBV13	.	.	TRBJ2-7	TGTGCCAGCCGCGTGTGGGGGTCCGGTTGGGAGCAGTACTTC	CASRVWGSGWEQYF
TRBV4-2	many	TRBD2	TRBJ2-1	TGTGCCAGCAGCGGACTAGCGGTCTACAATGAGCAGTTCTTC	CASSGLAVYNEQFF
TRBV20-1	.	.	TRBJ1-1	TGCAGTGCGGCGGACAGCGAAAAAAACATGAACACTGAAGCTTTCTTT	CSAADSEKNMNTEAFF
TRBV20-1	.	.	TRBJ1-6	TGCAGTGCCGGTAGGACCAATTCACCCCTCCACTTT	CSAGRTNSPLHF
TRBV27	.	TRBD1	TRBJ2-7	TGTGCCAGCAGTTTATTTCAGGGGGCGATCGACGAGCAGTACTTC	CASSLFQGAIDEQYF
TRBV19	many	.	TRBJ1-1	TGTGCCAGTAGTATAGGCGGCGGGAACACTGAAGCTTTCTTT	CASSIGGGNTEAFF
TRBV4-2	many	TRBD2	TRBJ2-1	TGTGCCAGCAGCCAAGATGGGGGACTAGCGACCTACAATGAGCAGTTCTTC	CASSQDGGLATYNEQFF
TRBV6-1	.	.	TRBJ1-1	TGTGCCAGCAGTCCCCGGGGTGAAGCTTTCTTT	CASSPRGEAFF
TRBV6-1	medium-sized	.	TRBJ2-7	TGTGCCAGCAACGTGGACAGTACAGGCTACGAGCAGTACTTC	CASNVDSTGYEQYF
TRBV7-2	.	.	TRBJ2-5	TGTGCCAGCAGCGATGGACAGTTCTTTGAGACCCAGTACTTC	CASSDGQFFETQYF
TRBV14	many	.	TRBJ2-5	TGTGCCAGCAGCCAAACCGGACAGTACCAAGAGACCCAGTACTTC	CASSQTGQYQETQYF
TRBV30	.	.	TRBJ1-2	TGTGCCTGGTCAGAGGGTTTTGGGGGCTACACCTTC	CAWSEGFGGYTF
TRBV2	.	.	TRBJ2-2	TGTGCCAGCACAGTCCGGCCCGGGGAGCTGTTTTTT	CASTVRPGELFF
TRBV7-2	.	.	TRBJ2-1	TGTGCCAGCATCTTAGGGGGAGCCAATGATCAGTTCTTC	CASILGGANDQFF
TRBV20-1	.	TRBD2	TRBJ2-7	TGCAGTTCCACGGATGGCCAGGCGTCGGGAGGAACCTACGAGCAGTACTTC	CSSTDGQASGGTYEQYF